The next 9 T cell receptor beta chains were all read from a single sample in a study of blood T cells in healthy people across ages. PCR was performed a second time for about 6 to 12 cycles using a sample-barcoded 5' primer and a J-beta primer mix. TCRdb redid the calling of the 5' RACE reads with MiXCR, one entry per CDR3 protein. The sample records over a million distinct CDR3 sequences, 40% to 50% being singletons. Sequenced: blood. The receptors here all came from a woman aged 55 to 70 in good health.

V usage is TRBV12-3 or TRBV12-4 and J usage is TRBJ2-2; possible D gene TRBD2, 7 bases. V shed 7 bases and J shed 4 bases, with 22 bases lying between them. The CDR3 sequence is 17 residues long. CDR3 protein: CASTSIRGAQSTGELFF. CDR3 nucleotide sequence: TGTGCCAGCACCTCGATTCGGGGGGCCCAATCCACCGGGGAGCTGTTTTTT.

The chain is built from TRBV15 and TRBJ2-7; the D is unclear. CDR1 LNHNV and CDR2 YYDKDF come from the germline V gene (reference sequence). This CDR3 has 13 amino acids. V lost 6 bases and J lost 10, with 19 bases in between. This chain's CDR3 is CATSSTYQEAQYF. CDR3 bases: TGTGCCACCAGTTCAACGTACCAAGAGGCCCAGTACTTC.

The J gene is TRBJ2-3, the V gene TRBV6-5, with a possible D match to TRBD1 (5 bases). The V end was cut by 6 bases, the J end by 1 base, with 17 bases between. This CDR3 has 16 amino acids. CDR1 MNHEY and CDR2 SVGAGI come from the germline V gene. The CDR3 loop is CASSDNPGFGTDTQYF. The CDR3 DNA reads as TGTGCCAGCAGCGATAACCCAGGGTTCGGCACAGATACGCAGTATTTT.

The chain combines TRBV9 with TRBJ2-7, with TRBD2 as a possible D gene (6 bases). Germline values: CDR1 SGDLS, CDR2 YYNGEE. Trimming left V 4 bases short and J 5 bases short, with 16 bases between. This CDR3 is 14 amino acids long. The CDR3 sequence is CASSPFGSPHEQYF. The CDR3 coding sequence is TGTGCCAGCAGCCCTTTCGGGAGCCCCCACGAGCAGTACTTC.

Note on this clonotype: With a much larger clone just one base away, this may be a read error. The J gene is TRBJ2-7, the V gene TRBV10-3; 7 bases fit TRBD1. The germline CDR1 and CDR2 sequences are ENHRY and SYGVKD. The CDR3 runs to 13 residues. V shed 8 bases and J 3 bases; nucleotides not matched to a gene: 7. In DNA form, the CDR3 reads TGTGCCATCGGTGCGGACAGGAGCTACGAGCAGTACTTC. This translates into CAIGADRSYEQYF.

The CDR3 here is CSATTSGAANYGYTF. The CDR3, as DNA: TGCAGTGCTACTACCTCAGGGGCGGCTAACTATGGCTACACCTTC. This sequence joins TRBV20-1 and TRBJ1-2; a possible D gene is TRBD1 (6 bases). This CDR3 contains 15 residues. Deletions cut 4 bases from V and 0 bases from J, with 15 bases between. Germline CDR1 reads DFQATT; CDR2 reads SNEGSKA (reference sequence).

This clonotype was seen at least ten times. In DNA form, the CDR3 reads TGCGCCAGCAGCTCCCCCACTCGTTCCTACGAGCAGTACTTC. Its protein product is CASSSPTRSYEQYF. The genes are TRBV5-1 and TRBJ2-7; D is uncertain. Germline lookup yields CDR1 SGHRS and CDR2 YFSETQ. V was pared by 3 bases and J by 1 base, with 11 bases between. The CDR3 is 14 residues long.

This clonotype was recorded a few times. The genes are TRBV7-9 and TRBJ2-5; D may be TRBD2 (6 bases). Germline V gene lookup returns CDR1 SEHNR and CDR2 FQNEAQ (reference sequence). The CDR3 runs 15 residues. V was cut by 5 bases and J by 4 bases, with 17 bases left in between. Here the CDR3 reads CASSPGGASSETQYF. CDR3 nucleotides: TGTGCCAGCAGCCCCGGCGGGGCGAGTTCAGAGACCCAGTACTTC.

Only a few counts were recorded for this clonotype. The CDR3 sequence: CASSPSGTSGEQFF. The CDR3 DNA is TGTGCCAGCAGTCCCTCCGGGACTAGCGGGGAGCAGTTCTTC. V usage is TRBV7-2 and J usage is TRBJ2-1; 12 bases agree with TRBD2. This CDR3 region has 14 residues. Germline V gives CDR1 SGHTA, CDR2 FQGNSA. Losses at the gene ends were 6 bases for V and 10 bases for J; bases not matched to a gene: 7.